These 12 T cell receptor beta chains were all obtained from the same sample, sequenced in a study of blood T cell repertoires in COVID-19. Profiled with immunoSEQ multiplex PCR; TCRdb holds only in-frame clones, not every one. The data show some 240,000 clones, 80% to 90% seen once. Sequencing input: PBMCs or T cells enriched from blood (not recorded which). The origin of the receptors is a woman aged 40 to 50 who had been exposed to COVID-19.

The chain recombines TRBV6-2 or TRBV6-3 with TRBJ2-1; 7 nucleotides match TRBD2. In germline, CDR1 is MNHEY, CDR2 SVGEGT. CDR3 size: 17 residues. V gave up 0 bases and J gave up 7 bases; unmatched junction bases: 12. CDR3 nucleotide sequence: TGTGCCAGCAGTTACTCCATGGTGGGAGGGCCGTATAATGAGCAGTTCTTC. It is translated as CASSYSMVGGPYNEQFF.

The chain has TRBV27 and TRBJ2-2; the match to TRBD2 covers 13 bases. The CDR3 runs to 14 residues. Germline V gene data show CDR1 as MNHEY and CDR2 as SMNVEV (reference sequence). J lost 4 bases, V lost 8 bases, and 1 base had no gene match. The CDR3 bases are TGTGCCAGCCGACTAGCGGGGGGCACCGGGGAGCTGTTTTTT. Translated: CASRLAGGTGELFF.

The chain recombines TRBV19 with TRBJ2-2; 10 nucleotides match TRBD2. Germline lookup yields CDR1 LNHDA and CDR2 SQIVND (reference sequence). V shed 5 bases and J 4 bases; nucleotides not matched to a gene: 4. The CDR3 totals 15 residues. CDR3 bases: TGTGCCAGTAGTCAGGGACTAGCGACCACCGGGGAGCTGTTTTTT. This codes for CASSQGLATTGELFF.

The chain recombines TRBV6-5 with TRBJ1-1; TRBD1 is a possible D gene (5 bases). CDR1 MNHEY and CDR2 SVGAGI come from the germline V gene. CDR3 length: 15 amino acids. The V gene lost 2 bases and the J gene lost 1 base, with 11 bases spanning the gap. The CDR3 sequence is CASSYDRGANTEAFF. CDR3 coding DNA: TGTGCCAGCAGTTACGATCGCGGGGCGAACACTGAAGCTTTCTTT.

This sequence joins TRBV25-1 and TRBJ2-2, with D perhaps matching TRBD1 (5 bases). Trimming removed 7 bases from V and 0 bases from J, with 9 bases in between. Germline lookup yields CDR1 MGHDK and CDR2 SYGVNS. The CDR3 runs 14 residues. As DNA, the CDR3 is TGTGCCAGCAACGACAGTCCGAACACCGGGGAGCTGTTTTTT. Its protein is CASNDSPNTGELFF.

The genes are TRBV11-3 and TRBJ1-1; perhaps TRBD1 as D (5 bases). This CDR3 comprises 15 residues. The germline gives CDR1 SGHNT, CDR2 YENEEA. V lost 1 base, J lost 4 bases, and 13 bases lay in between. CDR3 protein: CASSLVRAPGTEAFF. CDR3 DNA: TGTGCCAGCAGCTTAGTCAGGGCGCCAGGCACTGAAGCTTTCTTT.

This chain links TRBV6-2 or TRBV6-3 with TRBJ2-3; TRBD2 matches at 8 bases. V shed 5 bases and J 5 bases; nucleotides not matched to a gene: 6. The CDR3 sequence is 14 residues long. Germline V gene sequence: CDR1 MNHEY, CDR2 SVGEGT. CDR3 nucleotides: TGTGCCAGCAGTGGGACTAGTGAGGGAGATACGCAGTATTTT. Translation: CASSGTSEGDTQYF.

This clone was detected once. The J gene is TRBJ1-2, the V gene TRBV4-1; maybe TRBD1 (5 bases). The germline V gene encodes CDR1 MGHRA and CDR2 YSYEKL. V was pared by 0 bases and J by 3 bases, with 11 bases between. The length of the CDR3 is 15 residues. The CDR3 region is CASSQDRGSYYGYTF. CDR3 DNA sequence: TGCGCCAGCAGCCAAGATAGGGGTAGTTACTATGGCTACACCTTC.

The rearrangement links TRBV7-9 to TRBJ1-1; D might be TRBD1 (6 bases). From germline, CDR1 is SEHNR and CDR2 FQNEAQ (reference sequence). The CDR3 consists of 19 residues. Trimming left V 4 bases short and J 0 bases short, with 24 bases between. The CDR3 sequence: CASSSDSPAMWFMNTEAFF. CDR3 in DNA: TGTGCCAGCAGCTCGGACAGCCCGGCCATGTGGTTCATGAACACTGAAGCTTTCTTT.

The sample holds one count of this clone. The chain joins TRBV4-1 to TRBJ1-2; the D is unclear. Germline CDR1 is MGHRA and CDR2 is YSYEKL. The V and J ends lost 0 bases and 8 bases respectively, with 13 bases between them. This CDR3 region has 14 residues. Here the CDR3 reads CASSQDGGTLGYTF. CDR3 in DNA: TGCGCCAGCAGCCAAGATGGAGGTACTCTGGGCTACACCTTC.

The table lists this clone with many counts. The chain employs TRBV29-1 and TRBJ2-2, with 10 bases lining up with TRBD1. This CDR3 has 15 amino acids. Trimming took 2 bases from V and 7 from J; bases not matched to a gene: 7. Germline V CDR1 and CDR2: SQVTM, ANQGSEA. CDR3 bases: TGCAGCGTTGAACTCCAGACAGGGGGCCACGGGGAGCTGTTTTTT. Protein sequence: CSVELQTGGHGELFF.

As for this clone: At one end, the junction sequence differs from germline, possibly due to a read error. This chain links TRBV28 with TRBJ2-2, with 11 bases matching TRBD1. Germline-derived CDR1 and CDR2 are MDHEN and SYDVKM. The CDR3 totals 14 residues. In DNA form, the CDR3 reads TGTGCCAGCGAACGGGACAGGGGGACCGGGCAGCTGTTTTTT. Its translation: CASERDRGTGQLFF.